This T cell receptor beta chain came from a study of OX40 agonist ivuxolimab in advanced cancers. Study in general: Six ivuxolimab dose levels, 0.01 to 10 mg/kg, were given intravenously every 2 weeks. Mean age 60 years, range about 20 to 90; approximately 80% male.

V was clipped by 6 bases and J by 5 bases, with 17 bases between them. This CDR3 is built from 15 residues. Per the germline V gene, CDR1 is MNHEY and CDR2 is SVGAGI. Data came from immunoSEQ multiplex PCR; TCRdb stores just in-frame clones and leaves some out. The data contain 95,000 to 100,000 clones, approximately 80% of them seen just once; the ten biggest clones take up roughly 6%. The material was CD4+ or CD8+ T cells sorted from blood, obtained in a trial of the OX40 agonist ivuxolimab. This clonotype originated in an adult with an advanced solid tumor such as melanoma, head and neck, liver or kidney cancer. The chain is built from TRBV6-5 and TRBJ1-5; D is perhaps TRBD1 (5 bases). CDR3 nucleotide sequence: TGTGCCAGCAGACCATCGTTCGGGGCTGATCAGCCCCAGCATTTT. Its protein product is CASRPSFGADQPQHF.